The rows below give T cell receptor beta chains drawn from one sample of a study of control samples from healthy donors and cancer patients. This table comes from immunoSEQ multiplex PCR, and its TCRdb copy is limited to in-frame clones, with some not included. The table records about 250,000 clones, approximately 80% of them present only once. The sequenced sample consisted of PBMCs. The origin of the receptors is a woman aged 60-75 years with lung cancer. The CDR3 runs from the conserved cysteine through the conserved F or W.

>TRBV7-9
CASSTGTDGNIQYF
>TRBV5-1
CASSVTTGERPSEQFF
>TRBV18
CASSPGTGNGYTF
>TRBV7-9
CASSLAGKRSGNTIYF
>TRBV28
CASSPSGSGNTIYF
>TRBV15
CATSRGTVDSSSGSPLHF
>TRBV6-5
CASSYSTSGRHYEQYF
>TRBV5-8
CASSLEGLRGYTF
>TRBV6-5
CASRALAATGYEQYF
>TRBV4-2
CASSQRRASEVPGELFF
>TRBV3-1/TRBV3-2
CASSVPGQPQHF
>TRBV7-2
CASSLDPRVPGVYF
>TRBV5-5
CASSRRSRDFADTQYF
>TRBV5-1
CASSLGQGWVGYTF
>TRBV28
CASRPRRGQGAYGYTF
>TRBV7-8
CASSSTLPIPGQGLYEQYF
>TRBV28
CASRTSPDRGLNQPQHF
>TRBV6-5
CASSYSTSSSNEQYF